Each of the 30 T cell receptor beta chains below was sequenced from the same sample in a study of blood T cell repertoires in COVID-19. Generated by immunoSEQ multiplex PCR, the TCRdb table keeps only in-frame clones and is missing some. The data contain about 86,000 clones, 65% to 80% of them singletons. The sequenced sample was peripheral blood. The receptors here all came from an older man with acute or convalescent COVID-19.

The V call is TRBV10-3, the J call TRBJ1-3; 7 nucleotides align to TRBD1. CDR1 is ENHRY and CDR2 is SYGVKD in the germline V gene. The junction had 9 bases not matched to a gene; V was cut back by 8 bases and J by 2 bases. The CDR3 spans 15 residues. The CDR3 sequence is CAIGMRGQAGNTIYF. DNA for the CDR3: TGTGCCATCGGGATGAGGGGGCAGGCTGGAAACACCATATATTTT.

The V call is TRBV28, the J call TRBJ1-6; D remains ambiguous. Trimming pared 7 bases from V and 6 bases from J, leaving 13 bases between. Germline CDR1 reads MDHEN; CDR2 reads SYDVKM. This CDR3 comprises 14 residues. The CDR3 DNA is TGTGCCAGCACCCTCCGGGTTTTTAATTCACCCCTCCACTTT. Protein: CASTLRVFNSPLHF.

The chain has TRBV4-2 and TRBJ1-1; D call uncertain. The ends were cut back, 3 bases at V and 0 bases at J, with 14 bases in the middle. The CDR3 contains 16 residues. Per germline, CDR1 LGHNA and CDR2 YNFKEQ. In DNA, the CDR3 is TGTGCCAGCAGCCAGGGCTCCGGCTACATGAACACTGAAGCTTTCTTT. As protein: CASSQGSGYMNTEAFF.

This rearrangement joins TRBV3-1 (or the pseudogene TRBV3-2) to TRBJ2-7; 7 bases fit TRBD1. This CDR3 is built from 15 residues. V dropped 2 bases and J dropped 4; count of bases not matched to a gene: 8. The germline V gene encodes CDR1 LGHDT and CDR2 YNNKEL (reference sequence). The CDR3 DNA reads as TGTGCCAGCAGCCAACGGGGTGACAGGGCTTACGAGCAGTACTTC. Amino acid sequence: CASSQRGDRAYEQYF.

This chain uses TRBV9 with TRBJ2-7; TRBD2 agrees at 10 bases. J lost 2 bases, V lost 3 bases, and 5 bases had no gene match. The CDR3 consists of 15 residues. CDR1 SGDLS and CDR2 YYNGEE come from the germline V gene. CDR3 in amino acids: CASSAGLAETYEQYF. Here the CDR3 DNA reads TGTGCCAGCAGCGCCGGACTAGCGGAAACCTACGAGCAGTACTTC.

The gene calls are TRBV14 and TRBJ1-2; 10 positions agree with TRBD1. From germline, CDR1 is SGHDN and CDR2 FVKESK. Trimming cost V 4 bases and J 9 bases; bases outside gene matches: 5. This CDR3 is built from 13 residues. This chain's CDR3 is CASSPGTGASYTF. In DNA, the CDR3 is TGTGCCAGCAGCCCGGGGACAGGGGCAAGCTACACCTTC.

This rearrangement joins TRBV6-6 to TRBJ2-7; possibly TRBD2 for D (5 bases). In germline, CDR1 is MNHNY, CDR2 SVGAGI (reference sequence). The CDR3 spans 14 residues. Between the trimmed V and J ends, which lost 2 bases and 3 bases, there was a span of 11 bases. The CDR3 sequence is CASSYGHEGYEQYF. The DNA for the CDR3 is TGTGCCAGCAGTTACGGTCACGAGGGCTACGAGCAGTACTTC.

This clone is labeled as medium-sized. The V and J genes are TRBV7-8 and TRBJ2-2, with D perhaps matching TRBD1 (6 bases). V shed 5 bases and J shed 3 bases, with 13 bases lying between them. CDR3 length: 15 amino acids. Germline CDR1 is SGHVS and CDR2 is FQNEAQ. The CDR3 loop is CASSAQTGDTGELFF. The CDR3 DNA is TGTGCCAGCAGCGCCCAGACAGGCGACACCGGGGAGCTGTTTTTT.

CDR3 protein: CASSKTGTVDYGYTF. Here the CDR3 DNA reads TGCGCCAGCAGTAAGACCGGGACAGTCGACTATGGCTACACCTTC. The genes are TRBV10-2 and TRBJ1-2, with 7 bases fitting TRBD1. The V segment lost 5 bases and the J segment 3 bases; nucleotides outside the gene matches: 9. This CDR3 has 15 amino acids. Per germline, CDR1 WSHSY and CDR2 SAAADI.

This rearrangement joins TRBV13 to TRBJ1-4; perhaps TRBD1 as D (5 bases). CDR3 length: 18 amino acids. Germline V lookup: CDR1 PRHDT, CDR2 FYEKMQ (reference sequence). The V gene lost 4 bases and the J gene lost 2 bases, with 20 bases spanning the gap. The CDR3 DNA reads as TGTGCCAGCAGCTCCCGGGGGTGGGCTAATGGCACTAATGAAAAACTGTTTTTT. Translated: CASSSRGWANGTNEKLFF.

The chain uses TRBV27 and TRBJ1-5; no reliable D call. From germline, CDR1 is MNHEY and CDR2 SMNVEV (reference sequence). Trimming pared 5 bases from V and 1 base from J, leaving 6 bases between. The length of the CDR3 is 13 residues. The CDR3 nucleotides read TGTGCCAGCAGTATCAGGAGCAATCAGCCCCAGCATTTT. Translating it yields CASSIRSNQPQHF.

The CDR3 reads CASHRDGVGTEAFF. The DNA of the CDR3 is TGTGCCAGTCACCGTGACGGGGTCGGCACTGAAGCTTTCTTT. The chain has TRBV28 and TRBJ1-1, with D hard to call. The germline V gene has CDR1 MDHEN and CDR2 SYDVKM. The CDR3 spans 14 residues. Trimming took 9 bases from V and 4 from J, leaving 18 bases between them. The whole variable domain, remainder taken from reference TRBV28 and TRBJ1-1, is DVKVTQSSRYLVKRTGEKVFLECVQDMDHENMFWYRQDPGLGLRLIYFSYDVKMKEKGDIPEGYSVSREKKERFSLILESASTNQTSMYLCASHRDGVGTEAFFGQGTRLTVV.

The chain has TRBV2 and TRBJ1-5; 7 bases match TRBD1. Germline V gene data show CDR1 as SNHLY and CDR2 as FYNNEI. The CDR3 runs to 15 residues. V dropped 7 bases and J dropped 0; count of bases not matched to a gene: 6. The CDR3, as DNA: TGTGCCAGCACGGGGACAGTCATTAGCAATCAGCCCCAGCATTTT. Its translation: CASTGTVISNQPQHF.

V gene TRBV3-1 (or the pseudogene TRBV3-2) combines with J gene TRBJ1-1, with D perhaps matching TRBD1 (6 bases). V lost 2 bases to trimming and J lost 1 base, with 8 bases between them. Per germline, CDR1 LGHDT and CDR2 YNNKEL (reference sequence). The CDR3 loop spans 14 amino acids. CDR3 residues: CASSQNRANTEAFF. CDR3 in DNA: TGTGCCAGCAGCCAAAACAGGGCGAACACTGAAGCTTTCTTT.

The J gene is TRBJ2-7, the V gene TRBV15; 10 positions agree with TRBD1. The V gene's germline CDR1 is LNHNV and CDR2 YYDKDF (reference sequence). V shed 8 bases and J 5 bases; nucleotides not matched to a gene: 12. The CDR3 spans 15 residues. CDR3 loop: CATGDPGQGFNEQYF. CDR3 nucleotide sequence: TGTGCCACCGGGGATCCGGGACAGGGGTTTAACGAGCAGTACTTC. The full variable domain, its missing parts supplied by reference TRBV15 and TRBJ2-7, is DAMVIQNPRYQVTQFGKPVTLSCSQTLNHNVMYWYQQKSSQAPKLLFHYYDKDFNNEADTPDNFQSRRPNTSFCFLDIRSPGLGDTAMYLCATGDPGQGFNEQYFGPGTRLTVT.

This CDR3 is CASSLISWGQNYGYTF. The CDR3 DNA sequence: TGTGCCAGCAGTTTAATCTCCTGGGGACAGAACTATGGCTACACCTTC. The chain recombines TRBV7-8 with TRBJ1-2, with 7 bases lining up with TRBD1. Germline V CDR1 and CDR2: SGHVS, FQNEAQ. Germline trimming cut 6 bases from V and 2 bases from J; bases unmatched to any gene: 12. The CDR3 sequence is 16 residues long.

This clone turned up a few times. The rearrangement links TRBV24-1 to TRBJ1-5; D unclear. Trimming left V 5 bases short and J 2 bases short, with 15 bases between. This CDR3 is 16 amino acids long. CDR1 and CDR2 from the germline V gene are KGHDR and SFDVKD. In nucleotides, the CDR3 is TGTGCCACCAGTGTTCCGTCATCGAGGGGCAATCAGCCCCAGCATTTT. Translating it yields CATSVPSSRGNQPQHF.

The V call is TRBV18, the J call TRBJ1-2; TRBD1 is a possible D gene (6 bases). CDR1 is KGHSH, CDR2 LQKENI, per germline. V dropped 4 bases and J dropped 7 bases, with 13 bases sitting between them. The CDR3 is 13 amino acids. CDR3 coding DNA: TGTGCCAGCTCACAAACCACAGGGTCTGGCTACACCTTC. As protein: CASSQTTGSGYTF. The whole variable domain, filled in from reference TRBV18 and TRBJ1-2, reads NAGVMQNPRHLVRRRGQEARLRCSPMKGHSHVYWYRQLPEEGLKFMVYLQKENIIDESGMPKERFSAEFPKEGPSILRIQQVVRGDSAAYFCASSQTTGSGYTFGSGTRLTVV.

The chain employs TRBV6-5 and TRBJ1-2, with 10 positions matching TRBD1. Germline V gene data show CDR1 as MNHEY and CDR2 as SVGAGI. This CDR3 region has 15 residues. V shed 2 bases, J shed 6 bases, and the junction held 6 bases outside the gene matches. CDR3 DNA sequence: TGTGCCAGCAGTTACCGAACGACAGGGGGCGATGGCTACACCTTC. This encodes CASSYRTTGGDGYTF.

DNA of the CDR3: TGTGCCAGCACCAACCAAGAGACCCAGTACTTC. Residues: CASTNQETQYF. The chain has TRBV12-3 or TRBV12-4 and TRBJ2-5; D uncertain. The CDR3 runs to 11 residues. V was pared by 7 bases and J by 0 bases, with 3 bases between.

This chain links TRBV24-1 with TRBJ2-5; D is ambiguous. The CDR3 extends over 13 amino acids. Between the trimmed V and J ends, which lost 4 bases and 7 bases, there was a span of 12 bases. Germline values: CDR1 KGHDR, CDR2 SFDVKD. The DNA for the CDR3 is TGTGCCACCAGTGACACTGAGATTGGGACCCAGTACTTC. Protein: CATSDTEIGTQYF.

V is TRBV6-5 and J is TRBJ2-7; possibly TRBD1 for D (6 bases). The CDR3 consists of 15 residues. Germline CDR1 is MNHEY and CDR2 is SVGAGI. Trimming stripped 6 bases from V and 2 bases from J, with 17 bases between. Here the CDR3 reads CASSPRGGTPYEQYV. As DNA, the CDR3 is TGTGCCAGCAGCCCCAGGGGTGGGACCCCCTACGAGCAGTACGTC.

This chain uses TRBV6-5 with TRBJ2-1; the D gene is possibly TRBD1 (6 bases). This CDR3 comprises 16 residues. The V gene lost 0 bases and the J gene lost 10 bases, with 19 bases spanning the gap. Germline CDR1 reads MNHEY; CDR2 reads SVGAGI. The CDR3 is CASSYSIQGRDREQFF. The CDR3 coding sequence is TGTGCCAGCAGTTACTCGATACAGGGTCGGGACCGGGAGCAGTTCTTC.

This chain connects TRBV2 to TRBJ2-5, with D hard to call. The V gene's germline CDR1 is SNHLY and CDR2 FYNNEI. The CDR3 covers 11 residues. Trimming left V 4 bases short and J 2 bases short, with 2 bases between. DNA of the CDR3: TGTGCCAGCAGTGTACAAGAGACCCAGTACTTC. Protein sequence: CASSVQETQYF. Complete variable domain (other parts from reference TRBV2 and TRBJ2-5): EPEVTQTPSHQVTQMGQEVILRCVPISNHLYFYWYRQILGQKVEFLVSFYNNEISEKSEIFDDQFSVERPDGSNFTLKIRSTKLEDSAMYFCASSVQETQYFGPGTRLLVL.

The chain combines TRBV15 with TRBJ2-3, with D tentatively TRBD2 (6 bases). V lost 0 bases, J lost 3 bases, and 13 bases lay in between. CDR3 length: 16 residues. Germline CDR1 LNHNV, CDR2 YYDKDF (reference sequence). For the CDR3, the DNA is TGTGCCACCAGCAGAGATCGAGGAGGGTCAACAGATACGCAGTATTTT. Its protein is CATSRDRGGSTDTQYF.

By share of the sample, this clone is medium-sized. The chain combines TRBV4-1 with TRBJ2-1, with D tentatively TRBD2 (6 bases). From germline, CDR1 is MGHRA and CDR2 YSYEKL. The CDR3 sequence is 16 residues long. V was trimmed by 2 bases and J by 0 bases, leaving 11 bases between them. The CDR3 bases are TGCGCCAGCAGCCAAAATGTCGGGAGCTCCTACAATGAGCAGTTCTTC. Its protein product is CASSQNVGSSYNEQFF.

The V gene is TRBV5-4, the J gene TRBJ2-1; TRBD1 agrees at 9 bases. The V gene end was trimmed by 7 bases and the J gene end by 7 bases; junction bases not matched to a gene: 6. The CDR3 has 13 amino acids. Germline assignment: CDR1 SGHNT and CDR2 YYREEE (reference sequence). The CDR3 protein is CASLDRGQNEQFF. Here the CDR3 DNA reads TGTGCCAGCCTGGACAGGGGTCAGAATGAGCAGTTCTTC.

A few counts support this clone. The rearrangement joins TRBV11-2 to TRBJ2-6; possible D gene TRBD2, 7 bases. V was pared by 0 bases and J by 3 bases, with 18 bases between. CDR1 and CDR2 (germline): SGHAT, FQNNGV. There are 19 residues in the CDR3. The DNA of the CDR3 is TGTGCCAGCAGCTTAGAGAGGCGGGGGCCAAGGTTTGGGGCCAACGTCCTGACTTTC. Protein sequence: CASSLERRGPRFGANVLTF.

J is TRBJ2-3 and V is TRBV3-1 (or the pseudogene TRBV3-2); 9 positions agree with TRBD1. The V segment lost 4 bases and the J segment 5 bases; nucleotides outside the gene matches: 4. This CDR3 contains 14 residues. The germline gives CDR1 LGHDT, CDR2 YNNKEL (reference sequence). The CDR3 reads CASSLQGAGDTQYF. Here the CDR3 DNA reads TGTGCCAGCAGCCTACAGGGGGCAGGAGATACGCAGTATTTT.

In DNA, the CDR3 is TGTGCCAGCAGCTCCAGCGGGGGGCCCTACAATGAGCAGTTCTTC. Translating it yields CASSSSGGPYNEQFF. V and J are TRBV7-3 and TRBJ2-1, with 9 nucleotides matching TRBD2. V gave up 4 bases and J gave up 2 bases; unmatched junction bases: 3. CDR1 SGHTA and CDR2 FQGTGA come from the germline V gene. This CDR3 region has 15 residues.